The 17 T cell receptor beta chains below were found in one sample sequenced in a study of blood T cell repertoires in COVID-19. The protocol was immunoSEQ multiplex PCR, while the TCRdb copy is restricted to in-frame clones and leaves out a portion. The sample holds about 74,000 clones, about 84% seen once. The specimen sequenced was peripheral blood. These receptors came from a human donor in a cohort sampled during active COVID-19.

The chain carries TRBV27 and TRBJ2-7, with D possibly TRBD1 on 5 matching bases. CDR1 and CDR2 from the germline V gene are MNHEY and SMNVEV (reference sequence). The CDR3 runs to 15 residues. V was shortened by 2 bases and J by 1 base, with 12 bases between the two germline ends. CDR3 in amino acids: CASSLEAGKSYEQYF. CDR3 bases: TGTGCCAGCAGTTTAGAAGCAGGGAAATCCTACGAGCAGTACTTC.

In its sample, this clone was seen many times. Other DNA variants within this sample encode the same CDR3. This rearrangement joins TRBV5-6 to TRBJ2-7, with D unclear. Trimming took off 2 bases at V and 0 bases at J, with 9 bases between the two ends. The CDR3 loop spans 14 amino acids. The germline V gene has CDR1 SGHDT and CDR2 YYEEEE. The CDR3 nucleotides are TGTGCCAGCAGCTTATACCGGAGCTCCTACGAGCAGTACTTC. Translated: CASSLYRSSYEQYF. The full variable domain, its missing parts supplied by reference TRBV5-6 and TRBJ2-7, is DAGVTQSPTHLIKTRGQQVTLRCSPKSGHDTVSWYQQALGQGPQFIFQYYEEEERQRGNFPDRFSGHQFPNYSSELNVNALLLGDSALYLCASSLYRSSYEQYFGPGTRLTVT.

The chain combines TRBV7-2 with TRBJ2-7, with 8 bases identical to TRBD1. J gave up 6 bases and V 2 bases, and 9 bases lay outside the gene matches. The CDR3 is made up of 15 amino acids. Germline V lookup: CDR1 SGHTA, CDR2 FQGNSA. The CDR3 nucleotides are TGTGCCAGCAGCTTACCCGGACAGGGTGGGGGCGAGCAGTACTTC. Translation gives CASSLPGQGGGEQYF.

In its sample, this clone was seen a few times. CDR3 DNA: TGTGCCAGCAGTTTAGAGAGCGCGAACACCGGGGAGCTGTTTTTT. Translated: CASSLESANTGELFF. The rearrangement links TRBV27 to TRBJ2-2, with D unresolved. Germline loops: CDR1 MNHEY, CDR2 SMNVEV (reference sequence). CDR3 length: 15 residues. The germline V and J ends were trimmed by 2 bases and 0 bases, with 7 bases remaining between them.

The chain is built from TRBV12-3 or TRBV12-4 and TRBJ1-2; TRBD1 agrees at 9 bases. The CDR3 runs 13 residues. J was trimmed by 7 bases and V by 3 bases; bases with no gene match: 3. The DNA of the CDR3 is TGTGCCAGCAGTTTGACAGGGGGACTTGGCTACACCTTC. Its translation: CASSLTGGLGYTF.

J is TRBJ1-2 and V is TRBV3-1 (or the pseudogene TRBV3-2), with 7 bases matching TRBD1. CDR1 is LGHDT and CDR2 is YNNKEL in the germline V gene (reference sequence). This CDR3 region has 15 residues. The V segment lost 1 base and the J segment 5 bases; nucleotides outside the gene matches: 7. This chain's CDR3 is CASSQAAGTAYGYTF. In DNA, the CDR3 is TGTGCCAGCAGCCAAGCGGCCGGGACAGCTTATGGCTACACCTTC.

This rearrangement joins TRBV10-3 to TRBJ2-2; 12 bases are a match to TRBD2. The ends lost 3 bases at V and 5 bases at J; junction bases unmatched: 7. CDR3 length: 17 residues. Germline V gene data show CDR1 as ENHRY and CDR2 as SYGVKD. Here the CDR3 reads CAISDPSGRAMTGELFF. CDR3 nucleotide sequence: TGTGCCATCAGTGACCCTAGCGGGAGGGCCATGACCGGGGAGCTGTTTTTT.

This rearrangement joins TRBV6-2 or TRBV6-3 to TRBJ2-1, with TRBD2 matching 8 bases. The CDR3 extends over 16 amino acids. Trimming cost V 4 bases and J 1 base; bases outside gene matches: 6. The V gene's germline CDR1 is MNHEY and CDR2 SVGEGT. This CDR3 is CASSSPAGVSYNEQFF. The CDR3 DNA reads TGTGCCAGCAGTTCCCCAGCGGGAGTTTCCTACAATGAGCAGTTCTTC.

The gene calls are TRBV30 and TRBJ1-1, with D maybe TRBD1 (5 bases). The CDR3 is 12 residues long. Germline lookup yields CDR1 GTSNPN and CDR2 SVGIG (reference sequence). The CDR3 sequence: CAVTPGKTEAFF. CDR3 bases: TGTGCTGTGACCCCAGGGAAGACTGAAGCTTTCTTT.

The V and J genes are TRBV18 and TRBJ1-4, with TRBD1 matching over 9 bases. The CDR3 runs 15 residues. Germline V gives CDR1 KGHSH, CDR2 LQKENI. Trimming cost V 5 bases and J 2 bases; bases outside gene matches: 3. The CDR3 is CASSVGQGTNEKLFF. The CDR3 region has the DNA TGTGCCAGCTCAGTGGGACAGGGCACTAATGAAAAACTGTTTTTT.

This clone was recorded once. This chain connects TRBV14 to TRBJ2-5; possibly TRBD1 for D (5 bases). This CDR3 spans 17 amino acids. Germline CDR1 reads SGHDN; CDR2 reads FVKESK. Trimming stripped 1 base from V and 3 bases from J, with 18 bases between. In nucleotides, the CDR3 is TGTGCCAGCAGCCAAGTCAGAGCAGGGTCAGGAGAAGAGACCCAGTACTTC. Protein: CASSQVRAGSGEETQYF.

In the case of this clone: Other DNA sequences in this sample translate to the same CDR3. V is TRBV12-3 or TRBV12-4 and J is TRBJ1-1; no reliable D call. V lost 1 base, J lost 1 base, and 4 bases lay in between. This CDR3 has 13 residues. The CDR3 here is CASSLGGNTEAFF. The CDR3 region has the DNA TGTGCCAGCAGTTTAGGCGGGAACACTGAAGCTTTCTTT.

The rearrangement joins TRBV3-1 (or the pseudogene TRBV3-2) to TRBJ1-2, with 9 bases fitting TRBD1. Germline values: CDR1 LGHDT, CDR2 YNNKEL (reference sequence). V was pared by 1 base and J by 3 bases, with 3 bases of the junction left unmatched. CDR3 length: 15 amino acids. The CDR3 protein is CASSQGDREHYGYTF. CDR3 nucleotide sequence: TGTGCCAGCAGCCAAGGGGACAGGGAACACTATGGCTACACCTTC.

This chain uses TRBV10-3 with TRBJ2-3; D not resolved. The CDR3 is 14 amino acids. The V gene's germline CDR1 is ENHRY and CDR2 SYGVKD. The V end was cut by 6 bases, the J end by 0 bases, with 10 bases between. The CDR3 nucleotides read TGTGCCATCAGGAGGCGAATTAGCACAGATACGCAGTATTTT. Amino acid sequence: CAIRRRISTDTQYF.

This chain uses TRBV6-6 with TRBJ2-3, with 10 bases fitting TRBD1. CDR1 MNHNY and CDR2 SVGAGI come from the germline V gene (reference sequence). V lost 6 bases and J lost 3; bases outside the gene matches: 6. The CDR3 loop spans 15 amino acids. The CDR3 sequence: CASSPGTGATDTQYF. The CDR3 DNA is TGTGCCAGCAGCCCCGGGACAGGGGCAACAGATACGCAGTATTTT.

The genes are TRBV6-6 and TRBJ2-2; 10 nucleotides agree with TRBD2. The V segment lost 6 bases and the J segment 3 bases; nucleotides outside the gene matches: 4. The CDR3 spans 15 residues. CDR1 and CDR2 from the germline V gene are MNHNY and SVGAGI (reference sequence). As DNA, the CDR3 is TGTGCCAGCAGAACTAGCGGGATCGACACCGGGGAGCTGTTTTTT. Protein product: CASRTSGIDTGELFF.

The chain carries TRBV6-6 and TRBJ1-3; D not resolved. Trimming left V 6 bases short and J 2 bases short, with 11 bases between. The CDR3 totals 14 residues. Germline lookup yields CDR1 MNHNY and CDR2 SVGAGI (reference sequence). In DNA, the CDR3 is TGTGCCAGCAGCCCGGGAAGGGCTGGAAACACCATATATTTT. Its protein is CASSPGRAGNTIYF.